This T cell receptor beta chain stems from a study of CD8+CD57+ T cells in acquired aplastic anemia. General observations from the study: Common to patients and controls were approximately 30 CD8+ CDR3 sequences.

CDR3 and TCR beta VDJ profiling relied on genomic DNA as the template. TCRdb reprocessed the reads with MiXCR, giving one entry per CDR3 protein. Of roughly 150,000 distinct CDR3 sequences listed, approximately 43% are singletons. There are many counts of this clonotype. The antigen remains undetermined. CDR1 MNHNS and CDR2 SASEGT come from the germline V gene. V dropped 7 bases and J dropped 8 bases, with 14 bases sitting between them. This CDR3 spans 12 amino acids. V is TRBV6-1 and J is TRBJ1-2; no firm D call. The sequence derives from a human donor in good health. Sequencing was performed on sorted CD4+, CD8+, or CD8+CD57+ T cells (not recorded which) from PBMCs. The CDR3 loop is CASTNSGGGYTF. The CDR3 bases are TGTGCCAGCACCAATTCAGGCGGCGGCTACACCTTC.